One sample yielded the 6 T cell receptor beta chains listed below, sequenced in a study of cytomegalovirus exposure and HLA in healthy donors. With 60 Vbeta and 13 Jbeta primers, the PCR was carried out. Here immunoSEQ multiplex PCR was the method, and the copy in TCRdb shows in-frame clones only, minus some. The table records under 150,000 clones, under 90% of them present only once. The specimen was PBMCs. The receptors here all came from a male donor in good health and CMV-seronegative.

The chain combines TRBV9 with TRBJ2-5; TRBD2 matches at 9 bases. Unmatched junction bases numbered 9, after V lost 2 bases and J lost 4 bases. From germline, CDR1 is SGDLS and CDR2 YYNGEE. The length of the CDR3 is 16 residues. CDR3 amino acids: CASSVGAGGGGETQYF. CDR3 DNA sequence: TGTGCCAGCAGCGTCGGAGCGGGAGGTGGGGGAGAGACCCAGTACTTC.

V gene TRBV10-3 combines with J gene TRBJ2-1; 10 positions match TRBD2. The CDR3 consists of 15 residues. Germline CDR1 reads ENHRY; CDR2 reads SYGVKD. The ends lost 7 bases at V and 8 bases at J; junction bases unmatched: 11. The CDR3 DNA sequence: TGTGCCATCACCGAACTAGCGGGACGGGGGTATGAGCAGTTCTTC. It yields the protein CAITELAGRGYEQFF.

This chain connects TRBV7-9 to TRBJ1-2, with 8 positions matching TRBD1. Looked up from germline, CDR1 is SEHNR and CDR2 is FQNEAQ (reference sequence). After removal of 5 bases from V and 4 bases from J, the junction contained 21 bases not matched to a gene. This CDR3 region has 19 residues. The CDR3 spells CASSPKDLDRGRMLYGYTF. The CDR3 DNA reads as TGTGCCAGCAGCCCGAAAGACTTAGACAGGGGCCGCATGCTCTATGGCTACACCTTC.

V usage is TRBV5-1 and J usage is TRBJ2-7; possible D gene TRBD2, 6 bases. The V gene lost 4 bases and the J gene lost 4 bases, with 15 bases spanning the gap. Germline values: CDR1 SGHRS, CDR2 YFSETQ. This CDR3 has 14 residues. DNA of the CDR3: TGCGCCAGCAGCCAGAATAGCGGTTCATACGAGCAGTACTTC. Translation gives CASSQNSGSYEQYF. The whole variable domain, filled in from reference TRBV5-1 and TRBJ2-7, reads KAGVTQTPRYLIKTRGQQVTLSCSPISGHRSVSWYQQTPGQGLQFLFEYFSETQRNKGNFPGRFSGRQFSNSRSEMNVSTLELGDSALYLCASSQNSGSYEQYFGPGTRLTVT.

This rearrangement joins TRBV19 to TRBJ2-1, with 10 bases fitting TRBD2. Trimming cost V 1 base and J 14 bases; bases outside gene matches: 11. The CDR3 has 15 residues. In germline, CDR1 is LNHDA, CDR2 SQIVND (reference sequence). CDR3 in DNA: TGTGCCAGTAGTATAGCAGTGGGGAGCGGGAGGGCCGAGTTCTTC. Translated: CASSIAVGSGRAEFF.

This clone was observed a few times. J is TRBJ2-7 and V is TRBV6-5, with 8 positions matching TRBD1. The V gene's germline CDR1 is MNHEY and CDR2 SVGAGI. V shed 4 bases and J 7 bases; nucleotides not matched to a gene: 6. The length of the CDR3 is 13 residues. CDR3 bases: TGTGCCAGCAGTTGGGACAGGTCTCGGGAGCAGTACTTC. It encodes CASSWDRSREQYF.